These T cell receptor beta chains were read from a single sample in a study of blood T cells in healthy people across ages. One entry per CDR3 protein results from TCRdb running MiXCR on the 5' RACE reads. Altogether around 690,000 distinct CDR3 sequences are present, under 70% being singletons, with the ten largest covering around 37%. Sequencing was done on a sample of blood. Receptor source: a man between 60 and 75 years old in good health. The CDR3 runs from the conserved cysteine through the conserved F or W. D genes are given only for firm matches. Only some rows state a clone size, as once, few, many or a class for expanded clones.

TRBV29-1	.	.	TRBJ2-1	CSAPPGFTGEQFF	TGCAGCGCGCCGCCAGGGTTCACTGGTGAGCAGTTCTTC
TRBV7-2	once	TRBD1	TRBJ1-5	CASSSGQGSQPQHF	TGTGCCAGCAGTTCCGGACAGGGTTCTCAGCCCCAGCATTTT
TRBV12-3/TRBV12-4	few	.	TRBJ2-2	CASSYQGTGELFF	TGTGCCAGCAGTTATCAGGGCACCGGGGAGCTGTTTTTT
TRBV5-6	.	TRBD2	TRBJ2-4	CASSPPGGTSTDIQYF	TGTGCCAGCAGCCCACCGGGGGGGACGTCCACTGACATTCAGTACTTC
TRBV5-1	few	TRBD2	TRBJ2-7	CASSSALAGVNEQYF	TGCGCCAGCAGCTCGGCACTAGCGGGGGTTAACGAGCAGTACTTC
TRBV7-9	.	TRBD2	TRBJ2-5	CASIEQGTSGETQYF	TGTGCCAGCATCGAACAAGGGACTAGCGGGGAGACCCAGTACTTC
TRBV14	.	.	TRBJ2-7	CASSRRDFVGQYF	TGTGCCAGCAGCCGACGGGACTTTGTTGGGCAGTACTTC
TRBV18	many	TRBD1	TRBJ2-7	CASSPGQSSYEQYF	TGTGCCAGCTCCCCGGGACAGAGCTCCTACGAGCAGTACTTC
TRBV20-1	.	.	TRBJ1-4	CSAQTGLTNEKLFF	TGCAGTGCCCAAACGGGGTTAACTAATGAAAAACTGTTTTTT
TRBV12-3/TRBV12-4	.	TRBD2	TRBJ2-3	CASSCGGSGDMEYF	TGTGCCAGCAGTTGCGGGGGGAGCGGAGATATGGAGTATTTT
TRBV7-2	few	.	TRBJ1-2	CASSLGPLGYGYTF	TGTGCCAGCAGTCTCGGGCCTCTTGGTTATGGCTACACCTTC
TRBV29-1	few	.	TRBJ2-5	CSVGGGPQETQYF	TGCAGCGTTGGGGGGGGGCCCCAAGAGACCCAGTACTTC
TRBV20-1	.	.	TRBJ1-6	CSARALAGNSPLHF	TGCAGTGCTAGGGCCCTTGCGGGTAATTCACCCCTCCACTTT
TRBV10-2	.	.	TRBJ1-2	CASIGDTNYGYTF	TGCGCCAGCATTGGGGACACCAACTATGGCTACACCTTC
TRBV20-1	.	.	TRBJ2-5	CSGVAPMVGETQYF	TGCAGTGGGGTAGCGCCGATGGTGGGAGAGACCCAGTACTTC
TRBV29-1	.	.	TRBJ1-6	CSVPDMSSYNSPLHF	TGCAGCGTGCCAGATATGAGCTCCTATAATTCACCCCTCCACTTT
TRBV20-1	.	.	TRBJ2-5	CSAPIQETQYF	TGCAGTGCTCCCATTCAAGAGACCCAGTACTTC
TRBV5-1	few	TRBD1	TRBJ1-6	CASSLQGGENSPLHF	TGCGCCAGCAGTTTACAGGGGGGAGAGAATTCACCCCTCCACTTT
TRBV7-9	.	.	TRBJ2-2	CASSLGVNPTVLYGELFF	TGTGCCAGCAGCTTAGGCGTCAACCCGACGGTGTTGTACGGGGAGCTGTTTTTT
TRBV6-5	.	.	TRBJ1-2	CASSTSLTVANYGYTF	TGTGCCAGCAGCACATCGTTGACAGTTGCTAACTATGGCTACACCTTC
TRBV11-1	.	TRBD1	TRBJ2-2	CASRPETGGWTGELFF	TGTGCCAGCAGACCCGAGACAGGGGGATGGACCGGGGAGCTGTTTTTT
TRBV29-1	.	.	TRBJ1-2	CSVHLVGEHGYTF	TGCAGCGTGCACCTTGTGGGGGAGCATGGCTACACCTTC
TRBV29-1	.	TRBD1	TRBJ2-3	CSTGQGGTDTRYF	TGCAGCACTGGACAGGGCGGCACAGATACGCGGTATTTT
TRBV20-1	.	TRBD1	TRBJ2-1	CSASGAGQAHNEQFF	TGCAGTGCTAGTGGAGCCGGACAGGCCCATAATGAGCAGTTCTTC
TRBV20-1	.	.	TRBJ1-1	CSASSGEVSEAFF	TGCAGTGCTAGTTCAGGGGAAGTAAGTGAAGCTTTCTTT
TRBV2	.	.	TRBJ2-3	CASSESIDTQYF	TGTGCCAGCAGTGAATCGATCGATACGCAGTATTTT
TRBV7-9	.	TRBD2	TRBJ2-7	CASSQGSGEGYYEQYF	TGTGCCAGCAGCCAGGGCAGTGGGGAGGGCTACTACGAGCAGTACTTC
TRBV2	.	TRBD1	TRBJ2-7	CASERDRVPDEQYF	TGTGCCAGCGAACGGGACAGGGTTCCGGACGAGCAGTACTTC
TRBV7-2	.	TRBD1	TRBJ1-2	CASSLGDRAHGYTF	TGTGCCAGCAGCTTAGGGGACAGGGCCCATGGCTACACCTTC
TRBV20-1	.	TRBD1	TRBJ1-2	CSASRQGTNYGYTF	TGCAGTGCTTCTAGACAGGGAACCAACTATGGCTACACCTTC
TRBV5-1	.	TRBD1	TRBJ2-1	CASSFEGAQDEQFF	TGCGCCAGCAGCTTTGAGGGGGCGCAGGATGAGCAGTTCTTC
TRBV4-1	few	TRBD1	TRBJ2-7	CASSRLSGQGGKEQYF	TGCGCCAGCAGCCGCCTTTCGGGACAGGGGGGGAAAGAGCAGTACTTC
TRBV3-1	.	.	TRBJ2-5	CASSQGWTYVQETQYF	TGTGCCAGCAGCCAAGGTTGGACCTACGTCCAAGAGACCCAGTACTTC
TRBV7-8	.	.	TRBJ2-3	CASSSAGQDTQYF	TGTGCCAGCAGCTCGGCCGGACAAGATACGCAGTATTTT
TRBV29-1	.	TRBD1	TRBJ1-1	CSVNRGRSEAFF	TGCAGCGTTAACAGGGGGCGGTCTGAAGCTTTCTTT
TRBV5-1	.	.	TRBJ2-7	CASSLQSAAYEQYF	TGCGCCAGCAGCTTGCAATCGGCAGCTTACGAGCAGTACTTC
TRBV5-1	.	TRBD1	TRBJ2-3	CASGLEGQGIMDTQYF	TGCGCCAGCGGCTTGGAAGGACAGGGGATTATGGATACGCAGTATTTT
TRBV10-2	.	.	TRBJ1-2	CASSDGGNYGYTF	TGCGCCAGCAGTGATGGGGGGAACTATGGCTACACCTTC
TRBV6-6	many	.	TRBJ2-3	CASSLQVADTQYF	TGTGCCAGCAGTCTCCAGGTTGCTGATACGCAGTATTTT
TRBV4-1	few	TRBD1	TRBJ1-6	CASSQGDRNNSPLHF	TGCGCCAGCAGCCAAGGGGACAGGAATAATTCACCCCTCCACTTT
TRBV6-2/TRBV6-3	.	.	TRBJ2-3	CASSYVVGTSTDTQYF	TGTGCCAGCAGTTACGTTGTCGGGACTAGCACAGATACGCAGTATTTT
TRBV5-6	.	TRBD1	TRBJ1-6	CASSRIPGQGISPLHF	TGTGCCAGCAGCCGTATTCCGGGACAGGGAATTTCACCCCTCCACTTT
TRBV6-6	.	TRBD1	TRBJ1-5	CASRTTGENQPQHF	TGTGCCAGCAGGACGACAGGGGAGAATCAGCCCCAGCATTTT
TRBV20-1	.	TRBD2	TRBJ2-7	CSAMPGLESEQYF	TGCAGTGCCATGCCGGGACTAGAAAGTGAGCAGTACTTC
TRBV5-6	.	.	TRBJ1-6	CASRSYNSPLHF	TGTGCCTCAAGATCCTATAATTCACCCCTCCACTTT
TRBV20-1	few	TRBD1	TRBJ1-2	CSASLGGGGYGYTF	TGCAGTGCTAGTCTGGGAGGGGGCGGCTATGGCTACACCTTC
TRBV10-3	.	TRBD1	TRBJ1-2	CAISLHRGQDYGYTF	TGTGCCATCAGCCTTCACAGGGGACAGGACTATGGCTACACCTTC
TRBV6-6	few	.	TRBJ1-2	CASSSSTSNYGYTF	TGTGCCAGCAGTTCCTCGACGTCTAACTATGGCTACACCTTC